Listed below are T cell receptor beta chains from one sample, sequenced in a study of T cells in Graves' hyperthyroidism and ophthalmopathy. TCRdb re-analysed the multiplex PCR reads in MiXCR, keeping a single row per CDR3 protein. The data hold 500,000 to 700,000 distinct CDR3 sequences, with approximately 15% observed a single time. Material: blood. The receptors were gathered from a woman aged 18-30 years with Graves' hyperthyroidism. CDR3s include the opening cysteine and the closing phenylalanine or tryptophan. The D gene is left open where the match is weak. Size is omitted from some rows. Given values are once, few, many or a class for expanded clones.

CASSLRTSGKNIQYF	TGTGCCAGCAGTTTACGGACTAGCGGTAAAAACATTCAGTACTTC	few	TRBV28	TRBD2	15	TRBJ2-4
CASSPRLAAPYEQYF	TGTGCCAGCAGCCCCCGACTAGCGGCCCCCTACGAGCAGTACTTC	many	TRBV28	TRBD2	15	TRBJ2-7
CASRHDSNEQFF	TGTGCCAGCAGACACGACAGCAATGAGCAGTTCTTC	few	TRBV12-3/TRBV12-4	NA	12	TRBJ2-1
CASSFRGATYERYF	TGCGCCAGCAGCTTTCGAGGGGCCACCTACGAGCGGTACTTC	NA	TRBV5-1	NA	14	TRBJ2-7
CAISENESDTQYF	TGTGCCATCAGTGAGAATGAGTCAGATACGCAGTATTTT	NA	TRBV10-3	NA	13	TRBJ2-3
CASSQDLEHNEQFF	TGCGCCAGCAGCCAAGATCTGGAACACAATGAGCAGTTCTTC	few	TRBV4-3	NA	14	TRBJ2-1
CSARGTSGTNEQFF	TGCAGTGCTAGAGGGACTAGCGGGACCAATGAGCAGTTCTTC	NA	TRBV20-1	TRBD2	14	TRBJ2-1
CASSSISNQPQHF	TGTGCCAGCAGCTCTATAAGCAATCAGCCCCAGCATTTT	many	TRBV7-2	NA	13	TRBJ1-5
CASSSPTARGSYGYTF	TGTGCCAGCAGCTCCCCAACCGCGCGGGGTTCGTATGGCTACACCTTC	many	TRBV6-2/TRBV6-3	NA	16	TRBJ1-2
CASSHEGLAASTDTQYF	TGTGCCAGCAGCCACGAGGGACTAGCGGCTAGCACAGATACGCAGTATTTT	few	TRBV4-2	TRBD2	17	TRBJ2-3
CASSPSPGQGTGYTF	TGTGCCAGCAGTCCTTCGCCGGGACAGGGGACCGGCTACACCTTC	many	TRBV2	TRBD1	15	TRBJ1-2
CASSQMTSVRGPYNEQFF	TGTGCCAGCAGTCAGATGACTAGCGTGCGGGGGCCCTACAATGAGCAGTTCTTC	many	TRBV12-3/TRBV12-4	TRBD2	18	TRBJ2-1
CASSPTILDTQYF	TGTGCCAGCAGCCCGACCATCTTGGATACGCAGTATTTT	few	TRBV28	NA	13	TRBJ2-3
CASSFRPWGARDSNEQFF	TGTGCCAGCAGTTTCCGACCGTGGGGAGCGAGGGATTCTAATGAGCAGTTCTTC	many	TRBV12-3/TRBV12-4	NA	18	TRBJ2-1
CASSGRESSYNEQFF	TGTGCCAGCAGCGGCAGGGAGAGCTCCTACAATGAGCAGTTCTTC	many	TRBV7-8	NA	15	TRBJ2-1
CASSEAYTDTQYF	TGCGCCAGCAGTGAGGCCTACACAGATACGCAGTATTTT	many	TRBV10-1	NA	13	TRBJ2-3
CASGSGTRTDTQYF	TGTGCCAGTGGTAGCGGGACTCGCACAGATACGCAGTATTTT	NA	TRBV12-3/TRBV12-4	TRBD2	14	TRBJ2-3
CSARVTVRDGELFF	TGCAGTGCTAGAGTAACAGTCCGGGACGGGGAGCTGTTTTTT	few	TRBV20-1	NA	14	TRBJ2-2
CASSLVPGRVAGGKDTQYF	TGTGCCAGCAGCTTAGTTCCGGGACGGGTAGCGGGGGGGAAAGATACGCAGTATTTT	many	TRBV7-2	TRBD2	19	TRBJ2-3
CASSPREGPNSNQPQHF	TGTGCCAGCAGTCCGCGAGAGGGGCCAAATAGCAATCAGCCCCAGCATTTT	few	TRBV27	NA	17	TRBJ1-5
CSARESGNQPQHF	TGCAGTGCTAGAGAGAGCGGCAATCAGCCCCAGCATTTT	NA	TRBV20-1	NA	13	TRBJ1-5
CSVSSNWMYGYTF	TGCAGCGTCTCTTCCAACTGGATGTATGGCTACACCTTC	NA	TRBV29-1	NA	13	TRBJ1-2
CASRRNRGPNTGELFF	TGTGCCAGCAGAAGAAACAGGGGGCCGAACACCGGGGAGCTGTTTTTT	NA	TRBV2	TRBD1	16	TRBJ2-2
CASSQRLAGQETQYF	TGCGCCAGCAGCCAGCGCCTAGCGGGACAAGAGACCCAGTACTTC	few	TRBV4-1	TRBD2	15	TRBJ2-5
CASSQRQGIYEQYF	TGTGCCAGCAGCCAGCGACAGGGTATATACGAGCAGTACTTC	few	TRBV6-5	TRBD1	14	TRBJ2-7
CASSPPLRLGQSYEQYF	TGTGCCAGCTCACCACCTCTCCGGCTAGGACAATCCTACGAGCAGTACTTC	NA	TRBV18	NA	17	TRBJ2-7
CASSYPDRLNQPQHF	TGTGCCAGCAGTTACCCGGACAGACTAAATCAGCCCCAGCATTTT	few	TRBV6-2/TRBV6-3	NA	15	TRBJ1-5
CASSQRGRRGTDTQYF	TGTGCCAGCTCACAGAGGGGGCGCCGGGGCACAGATACGCAGTATTTT	few	TRBV18	TRBD1	16	TRBJ2-3
CASQRNIGLAGVGEQFF	TGCGCCAGCCAAAGGAATATAGGACTAGCGGGGGTGGGTGAGCAGTTCTTC	few	TRBV10-2	TRBD2	17	TRBJ2-1
CASSGWGQGSHEQYF	TGTGCCAGCAGTGGGTGGGGACAGGGGTCTCACGAGCAGTACTTC	many	TRBV6-1	TRBD1	15	TRBJ2-7
CASSQDNRGNSPLHF	TGCGCCAGCAGCCAAGATAACAGGGGTAATTCACCCCTCCACTTT	few	TRBV4-1	TRBD1	15	TRBJ1-6
CASSATVVQGNYEQYF	TGTGCCAGCAGCGCCACGGTGGTGCAGGGAAACTACGAGCAGTACTTC	many	TRBV7-2	NA	16	TRBJ2-7
CASRRSGRFEQFF	TGTGCCAGCAGACGTAGCGGGAGGTTTGAGCAGTTCTTC	many	TRBV11-2	TRBD2	13	TRBJ2-1
CAWSGLWSGRKDEQFF	TGTGCCTGGAGTGGTCTATGGAGCGGGAGAAAGGATGAGCAGTTCTTC	many	TRBV30	TRBD2	16	TRBJ2-1
CASSIGAKNIQYF	TGTGCCAGCAGTATCGGGGCCAAAAACATTCAGTACTTC	NA	TRBV27	NA	13	TRBJ2-4
CSATRRTRGYNEQFF	TGCAGTGCTACCCGAAGGACTAGGGGTTACAATGAGCAGTTCTTC	few	TRBV20-1	TRBD2	15	TRBJ2-1
CASSLEQMVRTEAFF	TGCGCCAGCAGCTTGGAACAAATGGTGAGGACTGAAGCTTTCTTT	large	TRBV5-1	NA	15	TRBJ1-1
CASNKDGRGFEQFF	TGTGCCAGCAATAAGGACGGCCGGGGTTTTGAGCAGTTCTTC	many	TRBV12-3/TRBV12-4	NA	14	TRBJ2-1
CSVAGTRNQPQHF	TGCAGCGTTGCGGGTACTCGCAATCAGCCCCAGCATTTT	NA	TRBV29-1	NA	13	TRBJ1-5
CASSSGTSGTDTQYF	TGTGCCAGCAGCTCCGGGACTAGCGGCACAGATACGCAGTATTTT	many	TRBV7-9	TRBD2	15	TRBJ2-3
CSARGGMGETQYF	TGCAGTGCTAGGGGCGGTATGGGGGAGACCCAGTACTTC	NA	TRBV20-1	NA	13	TRBJ2-5